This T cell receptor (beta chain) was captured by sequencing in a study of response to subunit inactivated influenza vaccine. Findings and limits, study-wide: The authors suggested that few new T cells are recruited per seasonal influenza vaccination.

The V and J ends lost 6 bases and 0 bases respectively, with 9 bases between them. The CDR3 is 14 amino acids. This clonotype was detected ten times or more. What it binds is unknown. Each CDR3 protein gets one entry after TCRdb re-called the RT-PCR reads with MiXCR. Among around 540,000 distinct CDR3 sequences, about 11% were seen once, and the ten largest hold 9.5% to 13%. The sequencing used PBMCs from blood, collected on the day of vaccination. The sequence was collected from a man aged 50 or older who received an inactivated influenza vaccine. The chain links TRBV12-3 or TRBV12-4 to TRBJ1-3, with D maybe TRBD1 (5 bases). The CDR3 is CASSPDSSGNTIYF. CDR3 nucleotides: TGTGCCAGCAGCCCAGACAGCTCTGGAAACACCATATATTTT.